Following are 7 T cell receptor beta chains from one sample sequenced in a study of CD8+ T cells in alopecia areata. Following RNA extraction, reverse transcription yielded cDNA that acted as the sequencing template. The assay was immunoSEQ multiplex PCR, and TCRdb's table has in-frame clones only and misses some. The sample carries 150,000 to 200,000 clones, less than 80% recorded once. The material sequenced was CD8+ T cells sorted from blood, taken at week 0. All receptors come from a human donor with alopecia areata.

The CDR3 coding sequence is TGCAGCGTTGTTAGGGGGAGAGCTGAAGCTTTCTTT. It specifies CSVVRGRAEAFF. The rearrangement joins TRBV29-1 to TRBJ1-1; TRBD1 is a possible D gene (6 bases). Germline V gives CDR1 SQVTM, CDR2 ANQGSEA. The CDR3 is 12 amino acids. V lost 4 bases and J lost 6, with 12 bases in between.

The chain combines TRBV5-1 with TRBJ2-7; possibly TRBD2 for D (6 bases). V lost 4 bases and J 3 bases, leaving 14 bases between the germline ends. The CDR3 extends over 14 amino acids. Looked up from germline, CDR1 is SGHRS and CDR2 is YFSETQ. The CDR3 nucleotides are TGCGCCAGCAGCCCTGCGGGACTTCACTACGAGCAGTACTTC. It is translated as CASSPAGLHYEQYF.

In its sample, this clone was seen once. The chain employs TRBV6-5 and TRBJ2-5; the D is unclear. CDR1 is MNHEY, CDR2 SVGAGI, per germline. The germline V and J ends were trimmed by 7 bases and 5 bases, with 11 bases remaining between them. This CDR3 region has 12 residues. The CDR3: CASTMDRETQYF. The CDR3 coding sequence is TGTGCCAGCACGATGGACCGGGAGACCCAGTACTTC.

The V gene is TRBV2, the J gene TRBJ2-3, with TRBD1 identical over 7 bases. Germline lookup yields CDR1 SNHLY and CDR2 FYNNEI. The junction had 9 bases not matched to a gene; V was cut back by 10 bases and J by 5 bases. This CDR3 is 13 amino acids long. The CDR3 loop is CATTGVKRDTQYF. The CDR3 nucleotides read TGTGCCACTACAGGGGTTAAGAGAGATACGCAGTATTTT.

The chain joins TRBV13 to TRBJ2-4; 7 bases align to TRBD2. The CDR3 runs to 16 residues. The V segment lost 5 bases and the J segment 8 bases; nucleotides outside the gene matches: 15. CDR1 is PRHDT and CDR2 is FYEKMQ in the germline V gene (reference sequence). The CDR3 here is CASSNAATSPPDIQYF. DNA of the CDR3: TGTGCCAGCAGCAATGCAGCGACTAGCCCCCCGGACATTCAGTACTTC.

This clone was detected a few times. This sequence joins TRBV6-5 and TRBJ1-1, with D possibly being TRBD1 (5 bases). The CDR3 extends over 15 amino acids. Germline lookup yields CDR1 MNHEY and CDR2 SVGAGI. V was shortened by 2 bases and J by 7 bases, with 17 bases between the two germline ends. The CDR3 spells CASSYHAGAEDEAFF. Written as DNA, the CDR3 is TGTGCCAGCAGTTACCATGCCGGGGCGGAGGATGAAGCTTTCTTT.

The chain couples TRBV9 to TRBJ2-7; D uncertain. The CDR3 runs 12 residues. Deletions cut 4 bases from V and 4 bases from J, with 9 bases between. Germline loops: CDR1 SGDLS, CDR2 YYNGEE. CDR3 DNA: TGTGCCAGCAGCCCCGGGTCTTACGAGCAGTACTTC. It yields the protein CASSPGSYEQYF.